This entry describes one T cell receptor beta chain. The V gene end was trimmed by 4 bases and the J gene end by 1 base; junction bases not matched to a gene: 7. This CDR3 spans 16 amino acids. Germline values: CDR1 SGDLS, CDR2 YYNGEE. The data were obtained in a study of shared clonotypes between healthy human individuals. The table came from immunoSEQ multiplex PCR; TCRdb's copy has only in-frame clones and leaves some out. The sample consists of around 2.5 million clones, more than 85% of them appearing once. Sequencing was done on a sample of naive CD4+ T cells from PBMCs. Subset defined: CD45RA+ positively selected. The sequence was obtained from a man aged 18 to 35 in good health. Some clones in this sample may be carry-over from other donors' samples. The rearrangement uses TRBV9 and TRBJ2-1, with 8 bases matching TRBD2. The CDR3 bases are TGTGCCAGCAGCCTCAACAGCGGGAGTTCCTACAATGAGCAGTTCTTC. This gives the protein CASSLNSGSSYNEQFF.